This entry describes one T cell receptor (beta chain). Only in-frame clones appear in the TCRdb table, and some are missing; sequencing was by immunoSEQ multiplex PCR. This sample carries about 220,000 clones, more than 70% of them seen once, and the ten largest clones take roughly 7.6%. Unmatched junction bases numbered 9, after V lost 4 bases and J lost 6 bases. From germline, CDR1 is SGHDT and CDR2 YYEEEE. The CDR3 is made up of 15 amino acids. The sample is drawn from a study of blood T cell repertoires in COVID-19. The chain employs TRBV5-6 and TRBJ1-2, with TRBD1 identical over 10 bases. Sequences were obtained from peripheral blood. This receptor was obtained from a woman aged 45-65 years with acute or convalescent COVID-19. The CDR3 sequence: CASSARWTGGDGYTF. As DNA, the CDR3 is TGTGCCAGCAGCGCAAGATGGACAGGGGGAGATGGCTACACCTTC.